The clone carrying this TCR beta chain was detected a few times. Each CDR3 protein gets one entry after TCRdb re-called the 5' RACE reads with MiXCR. This table holds approximately 40,000 distinct CDR3 sequences, 15% to 20% found once. The CDR3 runs to 13 residues. The V gene end was trimmed by 4 bases and the J gene end by 5 bases; junction bases not matched to a gene: 6. Germline V gives CDR1 SQVTM, CDR2 ANQGSEA. Naive CD4+ cells had CD25+ Tregs removed. The TCR sequence derives from a female donor with breast cancer. This sequence joins TRBV29-1 and TRBJ2-5, with TRBD1 matching over 8 bases. The sequencing input was naive CD4+ T cells sorted from a lymph node. Documented subset: naive CD4+ T cells, CD4+CD45RA+CD25-. The CDR3, as DNA: TGCAGCGTTGCTCAGGGGGCTGGGGAGACCCAGTACTTC. Translated: CSVAQGAGETQYF.